The entry below describes one T cell receptor beta chain. The antigen remains unidentified. The PCR employed 60 Vbeta primers together with 13 Jbeta primers. Clones were sequenced by immunoSEQ multiplex PCR, and TCRdb holds only the in-frame ones, with some missing. The data hold tens of thousands of clones, with roughly 80% observed a single time. The sample belongs to a study of cytomegalovirus exposure and HLA in healthy donors. Overall study findings and caveats: In a later analysis, TCR association rates varied by HLA locus: DRB1 most, HLA-C fewest. Using the classifier, cytomegalovirus status was reportedly diagnosed with high specificity and sensitivity. A later analysis found common viral pathogens apparently linked to several of the most significant clusters.

Trimming took off 0 bases at V and 3 bases at J, with 6 bases between the two ends. CDR3 length: 13 residues. Germline V gives CDR1 LGHNA, CDR2 YSLEER. The TCR comes from a woman aged 25-40 years in good health and CMV-seronegative. The sequencing sample was made of PBMCs. The rearrangement uses TRBV4-3 and TRBJ2-7, with D perhaps matching TRBD2 (6 bases). CDR3 sequence reads: CASSQDGGYEQYF. The CDR3 nucleotides read TGCGCCAGCAGCCAAGACGGGGGCTACGAGCAGTACTTC.